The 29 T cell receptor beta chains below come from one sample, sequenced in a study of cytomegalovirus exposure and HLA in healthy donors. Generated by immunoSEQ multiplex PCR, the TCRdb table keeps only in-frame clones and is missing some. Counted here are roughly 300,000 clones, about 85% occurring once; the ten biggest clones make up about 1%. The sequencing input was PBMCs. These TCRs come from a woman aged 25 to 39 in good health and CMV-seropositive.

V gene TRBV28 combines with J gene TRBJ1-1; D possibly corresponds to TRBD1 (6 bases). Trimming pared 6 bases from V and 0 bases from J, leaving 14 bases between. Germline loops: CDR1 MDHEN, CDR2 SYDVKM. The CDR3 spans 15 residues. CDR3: CASRPAGVMNTEAFF. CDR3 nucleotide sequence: TGTGCCAGCAGACCGGCAGGGGTTATGAACACTGAAGCTTTCTTT.

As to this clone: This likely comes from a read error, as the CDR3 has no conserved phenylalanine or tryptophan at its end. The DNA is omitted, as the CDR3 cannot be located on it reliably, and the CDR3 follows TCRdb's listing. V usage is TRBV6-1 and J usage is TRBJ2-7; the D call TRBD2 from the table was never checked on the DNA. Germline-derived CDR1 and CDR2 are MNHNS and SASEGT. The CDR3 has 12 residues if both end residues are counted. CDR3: CASSEAKSITSL.

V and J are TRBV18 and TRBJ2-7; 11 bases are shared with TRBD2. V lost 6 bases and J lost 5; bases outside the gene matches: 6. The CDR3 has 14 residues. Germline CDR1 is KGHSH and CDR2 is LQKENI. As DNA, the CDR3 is TGTGCCAGCTCCCCGGCACTAGCGGGAGACGAGCAGTACTTC. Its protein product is CASSPALAGDEQYF. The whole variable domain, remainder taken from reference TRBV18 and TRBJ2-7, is NAGVMQNPRHLVRRRGQEARLRCSPMKGHSHVYWYRQLPEEGLKFMVYLQKENIIDESGMPKERFSAEFPKEGPSILRIQQVVRGDSAAYFCASSPALAGDEQYFGPGTRLTVT.

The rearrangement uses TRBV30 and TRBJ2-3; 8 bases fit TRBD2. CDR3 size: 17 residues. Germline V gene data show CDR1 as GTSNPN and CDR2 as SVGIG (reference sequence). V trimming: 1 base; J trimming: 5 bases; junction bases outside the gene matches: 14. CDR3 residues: CAWSAPVLSGGGDTQYF. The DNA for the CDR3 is TGTGCCTGGAGTGCCCCCGTACTAAGCGGGGGAGGAGATACGCAGTATTTT.

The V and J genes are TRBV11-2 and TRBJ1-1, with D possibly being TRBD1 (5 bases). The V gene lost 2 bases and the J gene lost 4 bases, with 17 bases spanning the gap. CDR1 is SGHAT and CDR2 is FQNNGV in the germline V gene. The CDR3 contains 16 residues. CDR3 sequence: CASSLIGRAGGTEAFF. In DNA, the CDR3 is TGTGCCAGCAGCTTAATTGGTCGCGCGGGGGGCACTGAAGCTTTCTTT.

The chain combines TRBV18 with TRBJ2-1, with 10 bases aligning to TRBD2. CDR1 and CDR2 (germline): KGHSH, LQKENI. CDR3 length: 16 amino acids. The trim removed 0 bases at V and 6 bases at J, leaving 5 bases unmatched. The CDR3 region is CASSPPGLAATNEQFF. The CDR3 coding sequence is TGTGCCAGCTCACCACCCGGACTAGCGGCTACCAATGAGCAGTTCTTC.

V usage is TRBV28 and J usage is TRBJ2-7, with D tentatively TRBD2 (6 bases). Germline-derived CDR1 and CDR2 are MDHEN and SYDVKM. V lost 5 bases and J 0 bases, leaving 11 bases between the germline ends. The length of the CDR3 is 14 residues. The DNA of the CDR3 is TGTGCCAGCAGTGGCCGCGGGAACTCCTACGAGCAGTACTTC. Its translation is CASSGRGNSYEQYF.

The CDR3 DNA reads as TGTGCCAGCTCACTAACAAAGGCACTAGCGGGCTCAACCTCTGGGGCCAACGTCCTGACTTTC. This codes for CASSLTKALAGSTSGANVLTF. V gene TRBV18 combines with J gene TRBJ2-6, with 9 bases aligning to TRBD2. CDR1 is KGHSH and CDR2 is LQKENI in the germline V gene. V was clipped by 4 bases and J by 0 bases; unmatched bases: 16. The CDR3 consists of 21 residues.

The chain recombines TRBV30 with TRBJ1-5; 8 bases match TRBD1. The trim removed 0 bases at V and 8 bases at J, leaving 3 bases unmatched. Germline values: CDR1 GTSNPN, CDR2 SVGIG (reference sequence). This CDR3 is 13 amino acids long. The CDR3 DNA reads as TGTGCCTGGAGTGTACAGGGGGTAGAGCCCCAGCATTTT. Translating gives CAWSVQGVEPQHF.

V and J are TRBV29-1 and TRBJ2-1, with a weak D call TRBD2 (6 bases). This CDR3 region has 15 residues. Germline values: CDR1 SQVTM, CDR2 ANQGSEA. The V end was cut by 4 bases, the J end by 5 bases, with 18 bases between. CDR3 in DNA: TGCAGCGTTGTATTGTGGGGGACTCCCGACAATGAGCAGTTCTTC. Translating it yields CSVVLWGTPDNEQFF.

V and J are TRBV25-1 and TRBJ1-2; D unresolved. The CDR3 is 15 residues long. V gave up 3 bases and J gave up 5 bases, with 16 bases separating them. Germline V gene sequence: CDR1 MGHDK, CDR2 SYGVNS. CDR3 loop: CASSEGGKRAYGYTF. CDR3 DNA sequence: TGTGCCAGCAGTGAGGGAGGCAAGAGGGCTTATGGCTACACCTTC.

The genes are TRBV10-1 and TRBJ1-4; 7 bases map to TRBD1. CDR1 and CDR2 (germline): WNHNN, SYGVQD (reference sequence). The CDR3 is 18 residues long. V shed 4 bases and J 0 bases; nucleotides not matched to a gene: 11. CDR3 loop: CASSAPSLGTATNEKLFF. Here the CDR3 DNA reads TGCGCCAGCAGTGCACCATCATTAGGGACAGCAACTAATGAAAAACTGTTTTTT.

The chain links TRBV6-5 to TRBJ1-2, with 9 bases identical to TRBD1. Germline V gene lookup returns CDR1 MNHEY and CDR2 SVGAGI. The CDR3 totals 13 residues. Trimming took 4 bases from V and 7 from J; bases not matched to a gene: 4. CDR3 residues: CASSSTGGVGYTF. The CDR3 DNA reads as TGTGCCAGCAGTTCGACAGGGGGGGTTGGCTACACCTTC.

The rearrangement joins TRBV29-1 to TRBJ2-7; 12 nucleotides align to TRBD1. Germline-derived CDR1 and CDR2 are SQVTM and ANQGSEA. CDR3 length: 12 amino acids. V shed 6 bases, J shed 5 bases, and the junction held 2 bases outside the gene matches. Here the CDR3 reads CSVGTGGDEQYF. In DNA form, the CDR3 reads TGCAGCGTCGGGACAGGGGGCGACGAGCAGTACTTC.

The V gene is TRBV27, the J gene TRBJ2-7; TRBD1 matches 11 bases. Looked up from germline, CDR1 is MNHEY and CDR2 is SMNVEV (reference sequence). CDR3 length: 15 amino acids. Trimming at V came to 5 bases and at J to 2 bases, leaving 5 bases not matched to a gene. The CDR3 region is CASSDRTGGTYEQYF. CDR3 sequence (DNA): TGTGCCAGCAGTGATCGGACAGGGGGCACCTACGAGCAGTACTTC.

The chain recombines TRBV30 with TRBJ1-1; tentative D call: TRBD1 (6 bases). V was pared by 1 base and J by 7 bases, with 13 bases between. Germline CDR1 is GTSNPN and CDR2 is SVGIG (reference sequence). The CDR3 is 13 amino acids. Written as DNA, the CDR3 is TGTGCCTGGAGTGAGGGGGTCGGTGATGAAGCTTTCTTT. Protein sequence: CAWSEGVGDEAFF.

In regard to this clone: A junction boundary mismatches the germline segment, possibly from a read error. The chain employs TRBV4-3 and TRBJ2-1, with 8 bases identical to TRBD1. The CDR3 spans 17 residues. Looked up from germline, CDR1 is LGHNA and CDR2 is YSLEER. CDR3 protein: CASSQEARQGTYNEQFF. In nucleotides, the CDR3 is TGCGCCAGCAGTCAAGAGGCGAGACAGGGGACCTACAATGAGCAGTTCTTC.

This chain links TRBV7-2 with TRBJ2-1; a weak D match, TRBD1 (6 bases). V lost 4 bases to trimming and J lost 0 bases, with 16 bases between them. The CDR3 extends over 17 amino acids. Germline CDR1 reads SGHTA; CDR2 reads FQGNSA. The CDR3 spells CASSSTGHLSSYNEQFF. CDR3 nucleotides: TGTGCCAGCAGCTCAACGGGACACCTGAGCTCCTACAATGAGCAGTTCTTC.

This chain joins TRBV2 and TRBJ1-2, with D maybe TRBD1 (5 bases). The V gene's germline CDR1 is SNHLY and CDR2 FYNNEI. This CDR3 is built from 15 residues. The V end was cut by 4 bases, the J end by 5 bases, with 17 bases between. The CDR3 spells CASSVGQTPRYGYTF. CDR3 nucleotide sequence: TGTGCCAGCAGTGTGGGGCAAACCCCGAGGTATGGCTACACCTTC.

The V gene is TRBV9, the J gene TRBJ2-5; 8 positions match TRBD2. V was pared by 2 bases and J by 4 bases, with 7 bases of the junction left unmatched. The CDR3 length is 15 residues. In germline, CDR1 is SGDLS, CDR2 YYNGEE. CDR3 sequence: CASSVSGGPGETQYF. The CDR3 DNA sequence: TGTGCCAGCAGCGTGTCGGGGGGGCCTGGAGAGACCCAGTACTTC. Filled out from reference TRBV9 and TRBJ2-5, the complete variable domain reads DSGVTQTPKHLITATGQRVTLRCSPRSGDLSVYWYQQSLDQGLQFLIQYYNGEERAKGNILERFSAQQFPDLHSELNLSSLELGDSALYFCASSVSGGPGETQYFGPGTRLLVL.

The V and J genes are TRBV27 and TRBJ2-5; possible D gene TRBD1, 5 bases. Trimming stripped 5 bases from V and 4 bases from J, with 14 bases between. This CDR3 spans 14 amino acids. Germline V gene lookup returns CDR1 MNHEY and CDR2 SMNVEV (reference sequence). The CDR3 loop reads CASSSPGFLETQYF. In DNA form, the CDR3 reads TGTGCCAGCAGTAGTCCAGGGTTTCTAGAGACCCAGTACTTC.

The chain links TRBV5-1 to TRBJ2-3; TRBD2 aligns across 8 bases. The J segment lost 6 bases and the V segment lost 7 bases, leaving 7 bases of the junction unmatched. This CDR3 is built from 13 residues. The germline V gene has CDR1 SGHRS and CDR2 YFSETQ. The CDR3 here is CASFSGTEDTQYF. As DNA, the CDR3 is TGCGCCAGCTTTAGCGGGACCGAGGATACGCAGTATTTT.

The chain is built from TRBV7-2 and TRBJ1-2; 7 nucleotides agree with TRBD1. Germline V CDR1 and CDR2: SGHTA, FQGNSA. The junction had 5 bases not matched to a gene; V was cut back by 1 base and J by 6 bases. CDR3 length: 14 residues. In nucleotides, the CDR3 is TGTGCCAGCAGCTTAGACACAGGGGACAATGGCTACACCTTC. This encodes CASSLDTGDNGYTF.

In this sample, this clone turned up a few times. CDR3 residues: CASRPEISNQPQHF. The DNA for the CDR3 is TGTGCCAGCAGGCCGGAGATTAGCAATCAGCCCCAGCATTTT. The rearrangement joins TRBV28 to TRBJ1-5, with D hard to call. The CDR3 runs to 14 residues. Germline lookup yields CDR1 MDHEN and CDR2 SYDVKM. V shed 6 bases and J shed 0 bases, with 9 bases lying between them.

The CDR3 DNA is TGTGCCTGGAACAGGGGGCCTCTGGGACAGCCCCAGCATTTT. Protein: CAWNRGPLGQPQHF. The chain couples TRBV30 to TRBJ1-5, with 9 nucleotides matching TRBD1. Germline trimming cut 4 bases from V and 7 bases from J; bases unmatched to any gene: 8. This CDR3 is 14 amino acids long. CDR1 and CDR2 (germline): GTSNPN, SVGIG (reference sequence).

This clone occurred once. In nucleotides, the CDR3 is TGTGCCAGCAGCTTAGGGGGCCAAGAGACCCAGTACTTC. The encoded protein is CASSLGGQETQYF. The rearrangement uses TRBV11-2 and TRBJ2-5, with no clear D. Germline lookup yields CDR1 SGHAT and CDR2 FQNNGV. The CDR3 is 13 residues long. V was cut by 1 base and J by 1 base, with 4 bases left in between.

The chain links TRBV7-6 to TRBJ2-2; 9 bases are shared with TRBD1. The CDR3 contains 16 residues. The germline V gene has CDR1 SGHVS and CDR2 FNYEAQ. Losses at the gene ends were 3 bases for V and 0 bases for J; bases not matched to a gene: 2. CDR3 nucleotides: TGTGCCAGCAGCTTGAACAGGGGGCCGAACACCGGGGAGCTGTTTTTT. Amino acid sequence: CASSLNRGPNTGELFF.

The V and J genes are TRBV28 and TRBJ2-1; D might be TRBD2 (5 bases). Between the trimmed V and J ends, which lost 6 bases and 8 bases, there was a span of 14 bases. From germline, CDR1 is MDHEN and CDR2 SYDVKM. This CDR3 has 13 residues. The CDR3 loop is CASRLVVAYEQFF. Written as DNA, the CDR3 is TGTGCCAGCAGGTTGGTTGTAGCGTATGAGCAGTTCTTC.

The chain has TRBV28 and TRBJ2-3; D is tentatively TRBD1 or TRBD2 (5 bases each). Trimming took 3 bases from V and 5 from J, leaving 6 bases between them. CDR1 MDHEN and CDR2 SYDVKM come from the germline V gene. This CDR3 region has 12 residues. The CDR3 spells CASSFGGDTQYF. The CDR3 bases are TGTGCCAGCAGTTTTGGGGGAGATACGCAGTATTTT.